This T cell receptor (beta chain) originates from a study of T cell repertoires in cytomegalovirus infection. Turning to the study itself: Carrying CMV and the relevant HLA type showed in public TCR beta signatures.

Trimming took 6 bases from V and 8 from J; bases not matched to a gene: 10. The CDR3 extends over 14 amino acids. One entry per CDR3 protein results from TCRdb running MiXCR on the reads. The sample shows more than 250,000 distinct CDR3 sequences, roughly an eighth of them seen only once. This clonotype was counted ten times or more. Sequences were obtained from PBMCs. This TCR derives from a human donor in good health (CMV status not recorded). Some clones in this sample may be carry-over from other donors' samples. The chain is built from TRBV12-3 or TRBV12-4 and TRBJ1-2; 9 bases are a match to TRBD1. CDR3: CASRRSGDRVGYTF. As DNA, the CDR3 is TGTGCCAGCAGGCGGTCGGGGGACAGGGTAGGCTACACCTTC.